This T cell receptor beta chain was documented in a study of technical replicates of blood from a few donors. Clones were sequenced by immunoSEQ multiplex PCR, and TCRdb holds only the in-frame ones, with some missing. The sample includes 50,000 to 80,000 clones, approximately 86% of them seen just once. Trimming removed 0 bases at V and 2 bases at J, with 10 bases between. This CDR3 is 15 amino acids long. Germline loops: CDR1 SGDLS, CDR2 YYNGEE. This TCR came from a human donor in good health. Some clones in this sample may be carry-over from other donors' samples. The sequenced sample consisted of PBMCs. This chain uses TRBV9 with TRBJ2-3; no definite D call. The CDR3 nucleotides read TGTGCCAGCAGCGTAGTCGAGATTCCCACAGATACGCAGTATTTT. Its protein is CASSVVEIPTDTQYF.